Sequencing of this T cell receptor (beta chain) was carried out in a study of T cell responses to AZD1222 COVID-19 vaccine. Assay used: immunoSEQ multiplex PCR; TCRdb lists only in-frame clones, some missing. The sample gives around 200,000 clones, around 88% of which show up once; 0.49% is in the top ten. With respect to this clone: Its specificity is unknown.

Study-wide results and caveats: Donors were mostly white British, more females; clonal diversity possibly underestimated. At study baseline, merely several AZD1222 recipients were seropositive.

CDR1 SGHRS and CDR2 YFSETQ come from the germline V gene. The CDR3 consists of 16 residues. Trimming left V 2 bases short and J 0 bases short, with 13 bases between. The sequencing here drew on peripheral blood, taken on day 0 of AZD1222 vaccination. This receptor was obtained from an adult in good health. This chain links TRBV5-1 with TRBJ2-3; D unclear. DNA for the CDR3: TGCGCCAGCAGCTTAGGTGGGCCCTTGAGCACAGATACGCAGTATTTT. Amino acid sequence: CASSLGGPLSTDTQYF.